These T cell receptor beta chains were read from a single sample in a study of cytomegalovirus exposure and HLA in healthy donors. Clones were sequenced by immunoSEQ multiplex PCR, and TCRdb holds only the in-frame ones, with some missing. The profile shows some 99,000 clones, 80% to 85% of them singletons. Sequences were obtained from PBMCs. The receptors originated from a woman aged 25 to 39 in good health and CMV-seronegative. CDR3s include the opening cysteine and the closing phenylalanine or tryptophan. A D gene is named only where the DNA matches it firmly. Size is stated for part of the rows, as once, few or many counts, or as a class when the clone is expanded.

clone_size j_call v_call d_call cdr3_nt cdr3_aa
NA TRBJ2-1 TRBV27 NA TGTGCCAGCAGTTTATTCACCTCAGGGGTTTCCTACAATGAGCAGTTCTTC CASSLFTSGVSYNEQFF
NA TRBJ2-7 TRBV19 TRBD2 TGTGCCAGTAGTAGCGGGAGGGGCGAGCAGTACTTC CASSSGRGEQYF
few TRBJ2-1 TRBV7-7 TRBD2 TGTGCCAGCAGCCAAGGACTAGCGGGAGATGAGCAGTTCTTC CASSQGLAGDEQFF
few TRBJ1-5 TRBV27 NA TGTGCCAGCAGTCCCCTTGGGGGGGGACAGCCCCAGCATTTT CASSPLGGGQPQHF
NA TRBJ2-3 TRBV4-1 NA TGCGCCAGCAGCCAAGGGGAGAACACAGATACGCAGTATTTT CASSQGENTDTQYF
NA TRBJ1-1 TRBV11-2 NA TGTGCCAGCATCCTGGGACAGAACACTGAAGCTTTCTTT CASILGQNTEAFF
NA TRBJ1-5 TRBV21-1 NA TGTGCCAGCAGCAAAGGGACAGGCTCGGGGGATCAGCCCCAGCATTTT CASSKGTGSGDQPQHF
NA TRBJ2-7 TRBV28 NA TGTGCCAGCAGTGTCCTTGGGCGGGGCTCGGGGGACGAGCAGTACTTC CASSVLGRGSGDEQYF
once TRBJ1-4 TRBV7-9 NA TGTGCCAGCAGTCGCGAATTTAAAACTAATGAAAAACTGTTTTTT CASSREFKTNEKLFF
NA TRBJ2-1 TRBV7-7 NA TGTGCCAGCAGCCCGACAACAGGGTCGGCCTACAATGAGCAGTTCTTC CASSPTTGSAYNEQFF
NA TRBJ1-5 TRBV18 NA TGTGCCAGCTCACTAACTCAGGGGAACGATATCAATCAGCCCCAGCATTTT CASSLTQGNDINQPQHF
NA TRBJ2-2 TRBV5-1 NA TGCGCCAGCAGGTTTGGAGCCGCGAACACCGGGGAGCTGTTTTTT CASRFGAANTGELFF
NA TRBJ1-5 TRBV30 NA TGTGCCTGGAGTAAGGGGCAGCCCCAGCATTTT CAWSKGQPQHF
NA TRBJ2-2 TRBV11-1 TRBD2 TGTGCCAGCAGCTTATTGCGGGAGGGATGGGGCACCGGGGAGCTGTTTTTT CASSLLREGWGTGELFF
NA TRBJ1-1 TRBV7-2 NA TGTGCCAGCAGACGCAGAACCGCGGGGGGCAAGAACACTGAAGCTTTCTTT CASRRRTAGGKNTEAFF
NA TRBJ1-2 TRBV28 NA TGTGCCAGCAGTTGGCAATCAGGACAGACCTATGGCTACACCTTC CASSWQSGQTYGYTF
NA TRBJ2-7 TRBV5-6 TRBD2 TGTGCCAGCAGCTTATACGGACTAGCGGCCTTAAGCTCCTACGAGCAGTACTTC CASSLYGLAALSSYEQYF
NA TRBJ2-2 TRBV7-9 TRBD2 TGTGCCAGCAGCTTACCTAGCGGGAGGGCACCGTTCAACACCGGGGAGCTGTTTTTT CASSLPSGRAPFNTGELFF
few TRBJ2-7 TRBV6-1 TRBD2 TGTGCCATCCACATCGGGGGGGCGTCCTACGAGCAGTACTTC CAIHIGGASYEQYF
NA TRBJ2-1 TRBV27 NA TGTGCCAGCAGGACGTATTACAGGGTCTCCTACAATGAGCAGTTCTTC CASRTYYRVSYNEQFF
once TRBJ1-2 TRBV5-1 NA TGCGCCAGCCGATCGTTGGACTTTGGGGGCGCCGGCTACACCTTC CASRSLDFGGAGYTF
few TRBJ1-4 TRBV5-1 TRBD1 TGCGCCAGCTGTCTCGGGACAGGGACTGAAAAACTGTTTTTT CASCLGTGTEKLFF
NA TRBJ1-4 TRBV5-4 NA TGTGCCAGCTCACTCGGGACACGAGACGAAAAACTGTTTTTT CASSLGTRDEKLFF
NA TRBJ1-4 TRBV5-6 TRBD1 TGTGCCAGCAGCTTTCGTCAGGGGGATCGTGAAAAACTGTTTTTT CASSFRQGDREKLFF
NA TRBJ2-5 TRBV23-1 NA TGCGCTACCCTCACCGGGATGGGAGTTGGGGAACAGTACCAAGAGACCCAGTACTTC CATLTGMGVGEQYQETQYF
NA TRBJ1-2 TRBV28 NA TGTGCCAGCAGTTTTCGCCAGGGTCGAGGCTATGGCTACACCTTC CASSFRQGRGYGYTF
NA TRBJ1-4 TRBV6-5 NA TGTGCCAGCAGTTCGTCAGGGGAAACTAATGAAAAACTGTTTTTT CASSSSGETNEKLFF
NA TRBJ1-1 TRBV13 NA TGTGCCAGCAGCTGGCAGGGCGGGAACACTGAAGCTTTCTTT CASSWQGGNTEAFF
NA TRBJ2-5 TRBV7-2 TRBD2 TGTGCCAGCAGCCTAGTAGCGGGAGGGGGTGGGGAGACCCAGTACTTC CASSLVAGGGGETQYF
NA TRBJ2-4 TRBV14 NA TGTGCCAGCAGCCCTAGTCTAGCCAAAAACATTCAGTACTTC CASSPSLAKNIQYF
once TRBJ2-5 TRBV4-1 TRBD2 TGCGCCAGCAGCCAACTTCCCGGGGCGGGAGGTCCACAAGAGACCCAGTACTTC CASSQLPGAGGPQETQYF
NA TRBJ2-7 TRBV10-3 TRBD2 TGTGCCATCAGCCTAACTATAGCGGGAGGGACGATTTCCTACGAGCAGTACTTC CAISLTIAGGTISYEQYF
once TRBJ2-5 TRBV5-4 TRBD1 TGTGCCAGCAGCTTGGGGGACAGAGAGGAGACCCAGTACTTC CASSLGDREETQYF
NA TRBJ2-7 TRBV7-8 NA TGTGCCAGCAGCTTAAGGGGCGGGGGCCTTACGTCCTACGAGCAGTACTTC CASSLRGGGLTSYEQYF
NA TRBJ1-5 TRBV28 NA TGTGCCAGCAGTTCCGCAGGCGGGGGGAATCAGCCCCAGCATTTT CASSSAGGGNQPQHF
NA TRBJ2-7 TRBV6-6 TRBD2 TGTGCCAGCAGCCCTCTAGCGGGAGGGGGATACGAGCAGTACTTC CASSPLAGGGYEQYF
few TRBJ1-3 TRBV4-3 NA TGCGCCAGCAGCCAATCCCCCACGGGGGCTGGAAACACCATATATTTT CASSQSPTGAGNTIYF
NA TRBJ1-4 TRBV7-9 NA TGTGCCAGCAGCTTAGTTGAGGAAAAACTGTTTTTT CASSLVEEKLFF
NA TRBJ1-1 TRBV5-1 TRBD1 TGCGCCAGCAGCCCGCACAGGGGCAGTCAGGACACTGAGGCTTTCTTT CASSPHRGSQDTEAFF
NA TRBJ2-7 TRBV6-6 TRBD1 TGTGCCAGCAGTTATTTGACAGGGGGGGGATCCTACGAGCAGTACTTC CASSYLTGGGSYEQYF
NA TRBJ2-7 TRBV28 TRBD2 TGTGCCAGCAGTTTATGGACTAGCGGGACCTACGAGCAGTACTTC CASSLWTSGTYEQYF
NA TRBJ1-5 TRBV5-5 TRBD1 TGTGCCAGCAGCTTTTACTTAACCATGACAGGGGAGAATCAGCCCCAGCATTTT CASSFYLTMTGENQPQHF
NA TRBJ2-3 TRBV6-5 TRBD1 TGTGCCAGCAGTTACTCGGACAGGGGGTGGGATACGCAGTATTTT CASSYSDRGWDTQYF
NA TRBJ2-3 TRBV5-1 NA TGCGCCAGCAGCTTGGATATCGATGGTGGCGGCTCAGATACGCAGTATTTT CASSLDIDGGGSDTQYF
NA TRBJ2-3 TRBV28 NA TGTGCCAGGCCGGGAGATACGCAGTATTTT CARPGDTQYF
few TRBJ1-1 TRBV5-1 TRBD1 TGCGCCAGTTATAAGGCAGGGGGCACTGAAGCTTTCTTT CASYKAGGTEAFF
NA TRBJ1-5 TRBV28 TRBD1 TGTGCCAGCAGTTTAGACAGGGGGCAACAGCCCCAGCATTTT CASSLDRGQQPQHF
NA TRBJ1-3 TRBV19 NA TGTGCCAGTAGCAGGGCCCGTTCCTCTGGAAACACCATATATTTT CASSRARSSGNTIYF
NA TRBJ2-2 TRBV30 NA TGTGCCTGGATGTCTCGTCCGACGTGGGGGCGCACGGAGCTGTTTTTT CAWMSRPTWGRTELFF
NA TRBJ1-1 TRBV27 NA TGTGCCAGCAGGTTAATCAGGGTGGGTACTGAAGCTTTCTTT CASRLIRVGTEAFF
NA TRBJ2-1 TRBV5-1 NA TGCGCCAGCGCCCCCCGGAGCGCCTCCTACAATGAGCAGTTCTTC CASAPRSASYNEQFF
NA TRBJ2-7 TRBV28 TRBD2 TGTGCCAGCAGCCCGGCCCGACTAGCCACACAGCTCGAGCAGTACTTC CASSPARLATQLEQYF
NA TRBJ1-1 TRBV7-9 NA TGTGCCAGCAGCTTCCCCAGGAACACTGAAGCTTTCTTT CASSFPRNTEAFF
NA TRBJ2-2 TRBV29-1 NA TGCAGCTACTGGACTTCCACCGGGGAGCTGTTTTTT CSYWTSTGELFF
NA TRBJ2-3 TRBV5-4 TRBD1 TGTGCCAGCAGCTTGGCCGGGACAGTAGCCTCGGAGGATACGCAGTATTTT CASSLAGTVASEDTQYF
NA TRBJ1-2 TRBV27 TRBD1 TGTGCCAGCAGTCCGGGGTTGGACAGGGGAGTACGTGGCTACACCTTC CASSPGLDRGVRGYTF
NA TRBJ2-7 TRBV27 NA TGTGCCAGCAGTTTTAGAGAGGTTTCCTCCTACGAGCAGTACTTC CASSFREVSSYEQYF